The clone carrying this TCR beta chain was counted many times. No antigen is known for it. Time point specified: longitudinal time-point 1 (baseline). This CDR3 is built from 17 residues. Per germline, CDR1 SGDLS and CDR2 YYNGEE. The J segment lost 1 base and the V segment lost 4 bases, leaving 10 bases of the junction unmatched. The cDNA came from 5'RACE, which used 10-nucleotide random UMIs. Over 200 million TCR-beta sequences from 15-18 subjects came from every sequencing run. TCRdb passed the 5' RACE reads through MiXCR, listing each CDR3 protein once. The table shows about 71,000 distinct CDR3 sequences, with roughly a tenth occurring only once. The sample originates from a study of neurological immune-mediated disorders. Points from the study as a whole: Levels of TCR clonal expansion peaked in HTLV-1-associated myelopathy and reached their lowest in multiple sclerosis, under those of healthy controls. The expanded clones of different subjects shared no CDR3 amino acid sequences (suggesting private repertoires in all groups).

Sequencing was performed on PBMCs. This sequence joins TRBV9 and TRBJ2-2, with 7 bases that match TRBD1. The sequence was obtained from a man in his thirties or forties in good health. CDR3 residues: CASSPRRGTVNTGELFF. DNA for the CDR3: TGTGCCAGCAGCCCAAGGAGAGGGACAGTGAACACCGGGGAGCTGTTTTTT.